This TCR beta chain comes out of a study of Tregs in tolerant kidney transplant recipients. The CDR3 runs to 15 residues. Germline CDR1 SGDLS, CDR2 YYNGEE. Trimming removed 0 bases from V and 5 bases from J, with 11 bases in between. The nonmyeloablative bone marrow transplants came from related graft donors, with transient mixed chimerism. Produced via immunoSEQ multiplex PCR; TCRdb's table is partial and in-frame only. The sample comprises around 64,000 clones, 70% to 90% of which are singletons, and around 4% rests with the top ten. Sequences were derived from CD4+ T cells from blood (PBMCs), sampled 6 months after the transplant. The clonotype was recovered from a human patient who received a combined kidney and bone marrow transplant. Some T cells may arise from the graft donor. This chain links TRBV9 with TRBJ2-2; D might be TRBD1 (6 bases). In DNA, the CDR3 is TGTGCCAGCAGCGTAGGGGGGCTCATGACCGGGGAGCTGTTTTTT. Translation gives CASSVGGLMTGELFF.